These 5 T cell receptor beta chains were all obtained from the same sample, sequenced in a study of long-term antiretroviral therapy in people with HIV. An immunoSEQ assay, version v3.0, was performed at survey level. The repertoire was sequenced with immunoSEQ multiplex PCR; TCRdb's copy has only in-frame clones and lacks some. Of more than 30,000 clones in the sample, about 80% were seen once. The specimen was unsorted PBMCs, collected 0.4 years before starting antiretroviral therapy. These receptors were taken from a man aged 18-30 years with HIV.

The chain employs TRBV30 and TRBJ2-7; tentatively, D is TRBD1 (5 bases). V was pared by 2 bases and J by 4 bases, with 9 bases between. From germline, CDR1 is GTSNPN and CDR2 SVGIG (reference sequence). This CDR3 contains 12 residues. The CDR3, as DNA: TGTGCCTGGAGTTCAGGGCGGTACGAGCAGTACTTC. As protein: CAWSSGRYEQYF.

CDR3 region: CASSLAGLLAASSYEQYF. Written as DNA, the CDR3 is TGTGCCAGCAGCTTGGCCGGGTTACTAGCGGCCAGCTCCTACGAGCAGTACTTC. This chain uses TRBV7-8 with TRBJ2-7, with 8 bases lining up with TRBD2. V trimming: 3 bases; J trimming: 0 bases; junction bases outside the gene matches: 13. The CDR3 spans 18 residues. From germline, CDR1 is SGHVS and CDR2 FQNEAQ.

This chain links TRBV27 with TRBJ1-5, with D unclear. Per germline, CDR1 MNHEY and CDR2 SMNVEV (reference sequence). The CDR3 spans 13 residues. Trimming shortened V by 5 bases and J by 1 base, and 6 bases separated the two germline ends. The CDR3 bases are TGTGCCAGCAGTCTCCAGAGCAATCAGCCCCAGCATTTT. Translating it yields CASSLQSNQPQHF.

The rearrangement joins TRBV9 to TRBJ2-5; TRBD2 matches 11 bases. The V gene's germline CDR1 is SGDLS and CDR2 YYNGEE. With 3 bases clipped from V and 5 bases from J, the junction kept 6 bases outside the gene matches. This CDR3 contains 15 residues. The CDR3 nucleotides are TGTGCCAGCAGCGGTAGCGGGGGGGACGGGGAGACCCAGTACTTC. Translating it yields CASSGSGGDGETQYF.

The chain couples TRBV9 to TRBJ1-2; D may be TRBD1 (5 bases). Deletions cut 3 bases from V and 0 bases from J, with 18 bases between. Germline CDR1 reads SGDLS; CDR2 reads YYNGEE. The CDR3 consists of 17 residues. CDR3 nucleotides: TGTGCCAGCAGCGGACTAAAGCTGGGGCCGGCTAACTATGGCTACACCTTC. Protein: CASSGLKLGPANYGYTF.